This T cell receptor beta chain was documented in a study of blood T cell repertoires in COVID-19. As originally analysed: Estimation of nucleated cell counts relied on the amplification of reference gene primers. Profiled with immunoSEQ multiplex PCR; TCRdb holds only in-frame clones, not every one. From that table come the V and J calls and clone size; the DNA was used to work out D and trimming. The table records 90,000 to 110,000 clones, 82% of them present only once. Looked up from germline, CDR1 is MNHNY and CDR2 is SVGAGI (reference sequence). V was pared by 7 bases and J by 0 bases, with 10 bases between. The CDR3 length is 14 residues.

V gene TRBV6-6 combines with J gene TRBJ1-3; no clear D gene. Sample: peripheral blood. This clonotype was sampled from an elderly woman with acute or convalescent COVID-19. CDR3 DNA sequence: TGTGCCAGCATAACAGCCGACTCTGGAAACACCATATATTTT. Its translation: CASITADSGNTIYF.